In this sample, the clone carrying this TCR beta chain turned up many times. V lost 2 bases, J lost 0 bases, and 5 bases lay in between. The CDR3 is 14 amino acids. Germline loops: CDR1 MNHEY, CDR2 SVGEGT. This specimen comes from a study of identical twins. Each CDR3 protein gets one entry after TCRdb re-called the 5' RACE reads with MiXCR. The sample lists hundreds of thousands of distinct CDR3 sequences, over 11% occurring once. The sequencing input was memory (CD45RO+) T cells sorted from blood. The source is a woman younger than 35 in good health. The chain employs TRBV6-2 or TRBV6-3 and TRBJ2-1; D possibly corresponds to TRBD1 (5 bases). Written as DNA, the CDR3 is TGTGCCAGCAGTTACGACAGCTCCTACAATGAGCAGTTCTTC. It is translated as CASSYDSSYNEQFF.